This TCR beta chain was retrieved from a study of T cells in Graves' hyperthyroidism and ophthalmopathy. Study-wide findings and caveats: Model-based prediction identified ophthalmopathy a median around seven months prior to its onset.

Exclusion of patients followed from uncontrolled infection, other autoimmune disease, pregnancy or lactation. Fresh peripheral blood, 10 ml, was the source of the PBMCs. Germline CDR1 and CDR2: WSHSY and SAAADI. The CDR3 is 15 residues long. The V gene lost 2 bases and the J gene lost 2 bases, with 13 bases spanning the gap. From RNA transcripts, TCR beta CDR3 regions were amplified. Using the HTBI primer set, a first-round RT-PCR was run on the TCR CDR3. In TCRdb, the multiplex PCR reads were re-called with MiXCR into one record per CDR3 protein. In the table there are roughly 720,000 distinct CDR3 sequences, approximately 15% of which are singletons. In this sample, this clonotype turned up a few times. The antigen is undetermined.

The origin of this receptor is a man aged 45-65 years with Graves' hyperthyroidism. The rearrangement joins TRBV10-2 to TRBJ2-7, with unresolved D. Sequences were obtained from blood. The CDR3: CASSESILSAYEQYF. The CDR3 nucleotides are TGCGCCAGCAGTGAGAGTATTCTCAGCGCCTACGAGCAGTACTTC.